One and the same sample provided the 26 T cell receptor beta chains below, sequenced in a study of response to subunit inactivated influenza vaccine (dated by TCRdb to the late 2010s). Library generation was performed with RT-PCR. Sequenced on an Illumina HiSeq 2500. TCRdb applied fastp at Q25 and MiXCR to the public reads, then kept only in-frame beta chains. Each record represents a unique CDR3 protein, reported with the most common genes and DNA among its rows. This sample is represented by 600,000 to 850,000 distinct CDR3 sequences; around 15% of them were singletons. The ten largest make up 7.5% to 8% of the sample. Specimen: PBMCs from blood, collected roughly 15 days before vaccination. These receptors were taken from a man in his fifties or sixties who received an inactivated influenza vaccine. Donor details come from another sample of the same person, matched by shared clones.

In DNA form, the CDR3 reads TGTGCCAGCAGTTTATTAGCGTCGTCTGGGAGGGGTCAGCCCCAGCATTTT. Its translation is CASSLLASSGRGQPQHF. The chain carries TRBV28 and TRBJ1-5; D is perhaps TRBD1 (5 bases). V was pared by 1 base and J by 6 bases, with 19 bases between. This CDR3 comprises 17 residues. Germline V gives CDR1 MDHEN, CDR2 SYDVKM.

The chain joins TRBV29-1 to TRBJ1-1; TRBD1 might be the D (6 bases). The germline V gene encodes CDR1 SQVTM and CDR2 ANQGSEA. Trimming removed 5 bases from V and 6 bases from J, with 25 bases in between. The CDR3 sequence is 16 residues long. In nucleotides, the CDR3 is TGCAGCGTTACTACCGGGACAAGCTTGAGCAACCCTGAAGCTTTCTTT. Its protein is CSVTTGTSLSNPEAFF.

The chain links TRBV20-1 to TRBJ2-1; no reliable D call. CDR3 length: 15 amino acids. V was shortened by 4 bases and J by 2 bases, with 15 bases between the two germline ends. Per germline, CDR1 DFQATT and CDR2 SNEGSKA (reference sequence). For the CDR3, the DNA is TGCAGTGCTAAGTGGGCGCTGGTCCCCTACAATGAGCAGTTCTTC. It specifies CSAKWALVPYNEQFF.

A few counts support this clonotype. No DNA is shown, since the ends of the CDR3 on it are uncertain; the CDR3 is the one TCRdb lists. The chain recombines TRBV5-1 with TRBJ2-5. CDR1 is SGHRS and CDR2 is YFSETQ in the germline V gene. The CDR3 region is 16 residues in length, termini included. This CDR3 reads CASSLVGIGSHETQYF.

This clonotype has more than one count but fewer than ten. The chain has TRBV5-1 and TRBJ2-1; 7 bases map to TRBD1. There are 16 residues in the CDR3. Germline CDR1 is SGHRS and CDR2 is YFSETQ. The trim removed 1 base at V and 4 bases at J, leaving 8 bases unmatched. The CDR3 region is CASSLTGVSAYNEQFF. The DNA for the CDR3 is TGCGCCAGCAGCTTGACAGGGGTCAGTGCTTACAATGAGCAGTTCTTC.

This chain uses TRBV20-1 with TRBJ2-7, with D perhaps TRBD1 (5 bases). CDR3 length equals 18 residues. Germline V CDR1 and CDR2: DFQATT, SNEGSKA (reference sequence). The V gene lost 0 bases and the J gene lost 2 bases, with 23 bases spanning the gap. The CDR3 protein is CSARDLYLTQGSTYEQYF. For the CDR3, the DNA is TGCAGTGCTAGAGATCTGTACCTCACTCAGGGTTCTACCTACGAGCAGTACTTC.

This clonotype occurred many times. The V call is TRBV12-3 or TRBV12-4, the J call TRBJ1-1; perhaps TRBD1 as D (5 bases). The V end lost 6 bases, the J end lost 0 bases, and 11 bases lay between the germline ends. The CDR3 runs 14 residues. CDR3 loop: CASRRRDLNTEAFF. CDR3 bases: TGTGCCAGCAGGAGAAGGGACCTGAACACTGAAGCTTTCTTT.

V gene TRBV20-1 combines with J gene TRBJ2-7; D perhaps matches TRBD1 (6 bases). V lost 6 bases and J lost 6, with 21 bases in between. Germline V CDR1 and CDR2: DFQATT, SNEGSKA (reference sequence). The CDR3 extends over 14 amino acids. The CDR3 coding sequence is TGCAGTGCGGGGGCCGGGGCCCGGGGCCCCGAGCAGTACTTC. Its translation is CSAGAGARGPEQYF.

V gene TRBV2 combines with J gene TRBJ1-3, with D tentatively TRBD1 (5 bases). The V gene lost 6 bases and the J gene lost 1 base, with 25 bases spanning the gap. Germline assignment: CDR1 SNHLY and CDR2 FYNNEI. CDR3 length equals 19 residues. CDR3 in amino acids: CASRKRQRAIRLSGNTIYF. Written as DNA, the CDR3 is TGTGCCAGCAGGAAAAGACAGAGGGCCATCCGGCTATCTGGAAACACCATATATTTT.

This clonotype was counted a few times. As DNA, the CDR3 is TGCGCCAGCAGCTTGTTGGGACAGGATAATGAAAAACTGTTTTTT. It is translated as CASSLLGQDNEKLFF. V is TRBV5-1 and J is TRBJ1-4; TRBD1 matches 8 bases. The CDR3 totals 15 residues. V trimming: 1 base; J trimming: 4 bases; junction bases outside the gene matches: 3. Germline loops: CDR1 SGHRS, CDR2 YFSETQ.

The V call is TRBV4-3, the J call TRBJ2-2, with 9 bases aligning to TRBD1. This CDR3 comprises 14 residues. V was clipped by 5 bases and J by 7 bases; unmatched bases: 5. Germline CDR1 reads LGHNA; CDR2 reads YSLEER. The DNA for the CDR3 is TGCGCCAGCAGCTCCGACAGGGGGTTCGGGGAGCTGTTTTTT. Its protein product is CASSSDRGFGELFF.

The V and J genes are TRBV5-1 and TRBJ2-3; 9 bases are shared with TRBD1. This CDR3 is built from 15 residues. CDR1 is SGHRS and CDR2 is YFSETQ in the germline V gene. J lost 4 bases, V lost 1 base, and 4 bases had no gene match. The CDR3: CASSLWDRDADTQYF. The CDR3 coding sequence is TGCGCCAGCAGCTTGTGGGACAGGGATGCAGATACGCAGTATTTT.

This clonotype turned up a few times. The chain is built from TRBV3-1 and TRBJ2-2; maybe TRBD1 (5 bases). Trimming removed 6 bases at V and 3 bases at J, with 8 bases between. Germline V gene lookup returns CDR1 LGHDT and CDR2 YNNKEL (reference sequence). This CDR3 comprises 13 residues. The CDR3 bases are TGTGCCAGCAGTCGCAGGGACACCGGGGAGCTGTTTTTT. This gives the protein CASSRRDTGELFF. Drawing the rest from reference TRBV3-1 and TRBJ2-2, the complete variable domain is DTAVSQTPKYLVTQMGNDKSIKCEQNLGHDTMYWYKQDSKKFLKIMFSYNNKELIINETVPNRFSPKSPDKAHLNLHINSLELGDSAVYFCASSRRDTGELFFGEGSRLTVL.

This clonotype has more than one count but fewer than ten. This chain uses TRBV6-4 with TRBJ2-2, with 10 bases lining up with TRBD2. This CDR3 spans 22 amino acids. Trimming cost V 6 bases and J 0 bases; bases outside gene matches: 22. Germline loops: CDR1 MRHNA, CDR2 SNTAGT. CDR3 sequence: CASRKPPGLAVRFISNTGELFF. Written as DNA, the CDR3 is TGTGCCAGCAGAAAGCCGCCCGGACTAGCGGTGAGATTTATCTCGAACACCGGGGAGCTGTTTTTT.

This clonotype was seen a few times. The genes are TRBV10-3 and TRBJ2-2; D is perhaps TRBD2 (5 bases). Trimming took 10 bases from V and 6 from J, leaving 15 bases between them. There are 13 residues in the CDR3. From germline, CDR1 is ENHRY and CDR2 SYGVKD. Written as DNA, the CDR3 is TGTGCCACCCGGGGAGTTGAGGCCGGGGAGCTGTTTTTT. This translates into CATRGVEAGELFF.

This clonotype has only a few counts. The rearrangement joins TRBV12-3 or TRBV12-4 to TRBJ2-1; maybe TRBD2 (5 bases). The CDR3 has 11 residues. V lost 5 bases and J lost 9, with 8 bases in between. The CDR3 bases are TGTGCCAGCAGTGAGGGAAGTGAGCAGTTCTTC. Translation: CASSEGSEQFF.

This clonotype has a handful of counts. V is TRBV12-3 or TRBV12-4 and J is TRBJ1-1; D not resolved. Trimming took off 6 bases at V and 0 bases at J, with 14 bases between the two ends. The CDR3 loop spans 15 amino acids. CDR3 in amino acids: CASRSQEILNTEAFF. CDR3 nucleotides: TGTGCCAGCAGGAGTCAGGAAATCTTGAACACTGAAGCTTTCTTT.

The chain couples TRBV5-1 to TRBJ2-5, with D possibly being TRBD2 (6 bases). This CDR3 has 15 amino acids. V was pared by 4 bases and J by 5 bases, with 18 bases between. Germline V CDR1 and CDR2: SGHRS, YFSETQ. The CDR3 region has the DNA TGCGCCAGCAGCCCCGGGACTTCGAGGCGGGAGACCCAGTACTTC. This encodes CASSPGTSRRETQYF.

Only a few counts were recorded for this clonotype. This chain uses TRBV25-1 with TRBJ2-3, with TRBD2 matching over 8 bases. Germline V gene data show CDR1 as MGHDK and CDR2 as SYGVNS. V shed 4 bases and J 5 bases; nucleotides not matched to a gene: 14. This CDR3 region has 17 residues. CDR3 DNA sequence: TGTGCCAGCAGTGTCTCGGGGGCCGGGGGGGCCCTAGATACGCAGTATTTT. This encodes CASSVSGAGGALDTQYF. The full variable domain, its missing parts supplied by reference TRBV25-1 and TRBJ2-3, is EADIYQTPRYLVIGTGKKITLECSQTMGHDKMYWYQQDPGMELHLIHYSYGVNSTEKGDLSSESTVSRIRTEHFPLTLESARPSHTSQYLCASSVSGAGGALDTQYFGPGTRLTVL.

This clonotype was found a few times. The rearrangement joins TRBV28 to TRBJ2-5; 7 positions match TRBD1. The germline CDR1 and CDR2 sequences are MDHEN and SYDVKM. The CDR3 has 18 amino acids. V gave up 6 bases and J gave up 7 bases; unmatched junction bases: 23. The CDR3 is CASRSPGWGTAVSGTQYF. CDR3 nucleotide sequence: TGTGCCAGCAGGAGCCCCGGATGGGGGACAGCCGTCTCTGGGACCCAGTACTTC.

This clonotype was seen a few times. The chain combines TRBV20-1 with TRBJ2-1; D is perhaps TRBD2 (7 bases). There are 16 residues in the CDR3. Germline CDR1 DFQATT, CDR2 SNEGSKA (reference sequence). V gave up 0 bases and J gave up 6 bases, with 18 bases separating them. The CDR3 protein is CSARDRARGRSNEQFF. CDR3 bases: TGCAGTGCTAGAGATCGTGCGCGGGGGCGAAGCAATGAGCAGTTCTTC.

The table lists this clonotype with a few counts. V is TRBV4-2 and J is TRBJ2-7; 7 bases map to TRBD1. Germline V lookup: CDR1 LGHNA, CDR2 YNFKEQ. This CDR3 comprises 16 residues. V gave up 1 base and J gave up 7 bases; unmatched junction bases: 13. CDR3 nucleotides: TGTGCCAGCAGCCAAGGATCAGTGGACAGGATCTTAGAGCAGTACTTC. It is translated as CASSQGSVDRILEQYF.

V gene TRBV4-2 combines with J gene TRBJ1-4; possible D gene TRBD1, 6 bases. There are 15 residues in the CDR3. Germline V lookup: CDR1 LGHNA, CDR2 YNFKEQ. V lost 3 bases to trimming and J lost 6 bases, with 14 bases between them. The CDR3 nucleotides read TGTGCCAGCAGCCATTCCCAGGGGCAGGATGAAAAACTGTTTTTT. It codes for CASSHSQGQDEKLFF.

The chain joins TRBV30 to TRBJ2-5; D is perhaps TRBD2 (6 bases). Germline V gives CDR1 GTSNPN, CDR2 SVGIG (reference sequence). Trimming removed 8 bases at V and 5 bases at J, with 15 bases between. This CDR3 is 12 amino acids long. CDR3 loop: CAHGSRGETQYF. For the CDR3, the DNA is TGTGCCCACGGGAGCCGGGGGGAGACCCAGTACTTC.

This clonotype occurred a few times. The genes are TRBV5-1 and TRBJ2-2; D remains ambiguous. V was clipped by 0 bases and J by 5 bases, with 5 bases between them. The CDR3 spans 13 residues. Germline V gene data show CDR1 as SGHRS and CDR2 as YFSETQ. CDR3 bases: TGCGCCAGCAGCTTGGCCGAAACCGGGGAGCTGTTTTTT. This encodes CASSLAETGELFF.

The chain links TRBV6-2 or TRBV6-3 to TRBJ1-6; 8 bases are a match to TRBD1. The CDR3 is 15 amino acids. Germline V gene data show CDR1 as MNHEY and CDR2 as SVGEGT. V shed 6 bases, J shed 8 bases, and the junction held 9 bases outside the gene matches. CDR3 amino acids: CASRTTTGAYSPLHF. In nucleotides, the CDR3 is TGTGCCAGCAGAACCACGACAGGGGCCTATTCACCCCTCCACTTT.